This T cell receptor beta chain is from a study of shared clonotypes between healthy human individuals. Study-wide results and limits: Having only a few donors restricted how much genetic and exposure-history diversity was captured. Naive CD4 clonotypes overlapped across a handful of donors at 4.5% to 5.5%.

The CDR3 spans 12 residues. Germline assignment: CDR1 SGHNT and CDR2 YYREEE (reference sequence). Trimming took off 2 bases at V and 4 bases at J, with 4 bases between the two ends. With respect to this clone: Its antigen is as yet unknown.

The protocol was immunoSEQ multiplex PCR, while the TCRdb copy is restricted to in-frame clones and leaves out a portion. The table has over a million clones, around 98% seen once. The material sequenced was naive CD4+ T cells sorted from blood. As to subset: CD45RA+ positively selected. The V gene is TRBV5-4, the J gene TRBJ1-3; D gene ambiguous. This clonotype was obtained from a man aged 30 to 45 in good health. CDR3 DNA sequence: TGTGCCAGCAGCTTTGCGGGAAACACCATATATTTT. Translating gives CASSFAGNTIYF.